This record looks at one T cell receptor (beta chain) sequence and its context. The CDR3 sequence is 14 residues long. CDR1 is MGHDK and CDR2 is SYGVNS in the germline V gene. The V end was cut by 7 bases, the J end by 0 bases, with 9 bases between. The PCR ran on 60 Vbeta and 13 Jbeta primers. Using immunoSEQ multiplex PCR, the repertoire was profiled, and TCRdb retains in-frame clones only, with some absent. There are about 180,000 clones in the sample; approximately 82% occur only once, and approximately 1.2% lies in the top ten. This sample stems from a study of cytomegalovirus exposure and HLA in healthy donors.

The sequenced material came from PBMCs. The chain combines TRBV25-1 with TRBJ2-2, with a possible D match to TRBD1 (5 bases). The TCR comes from a girl aged 2 to 10 in good health and CMV-seropositive. For the CDR3, the DNA is TGTGCCAGCAATCCGACAGCGAACACCGGGGAGCTGTTTTTT. This sequence encodes CASNPTANTGELFF.